What follows are 24 T cell receptor beta chains derived from one specimen sequenced in a study of blood T cell repertoires in COVID-19. Using immunoSEQ multiplex PCR, the repertoire was profiled, and TCRdb retains in-frame clones only, with some absent. The sample gives roughly 200,000 clones, roughly 81% of which show up once; approximately 12% is in the top ten. Material: peripheral blood. Receptor source: a woman aged 80 or over with COVID-19, enrolled during active disease.

The chain joins TRBV18 to TRBJ1-3; D perhaps matches TRBD1 (6 bases). Looked up from germline, CDR1 is KGHSH and CDR2 is LQKENI. The CDR3 is made up of 16 amino acids. Trimming took off 2 bases at V and 1 base at J, with 12 bases between the two ends. CDR3: CASSPSQGWSGNTIYF. For the CDR3, the DNA is TGTGCCAGCTCACCATCACAGGGTTGGTCTGGAAACACCATATATTTT.

The rearrangement uses TRBV5-5 and TRBJ2-3; D perhaps matches TRBD2 (6 bases). The CDR3 is 15 amino acids. Germline assignment: CDR1 SGHKS and CDR2 YYEKEE (reference sequence). Trimming stripped 2 bases from V and 2 bases from J, with 12 bases between. CDR3 in amino acids: CASSFGGTYTDTQYF. The CDR3 bases are TGTGCCAGCAGCTTTGGCGGGACTTACACAGATACGCAGTATTTT. The full variable domain, its missing parts supplied by reference TRBV5-5 and TRBJ2-3, is DAGVTQSPTHLIKTRGQQVTLRCSPISGHKSVSWYQQVLGQGPQFIFQYYEKEERGRGNFPDRFSARQFPNYSSELNVNALLLGDSALYLCASSFGGTYTDTQYFGPGTRLTVL.

V gene TRBV7-2 combines with J gene TRBJ2-7; D not resolved. CDR3 length equals 13 residues. V was cut by 1 base and J by 2 bases, with 6 bases left in between. The V gene's germline CDR1 is SGHTA and CDR2 FQGNSA. The DNA for the CDR3 is TGTGCCAGCAGCTTAGACCGAGCCTACGAGCAGTACTTC. This sequence encodes CASSLDRAYEQYF.

This clone was seen many times. The J gene is TRBJ2-3, the V gene TRBV20-1; TRBD1 aligns across 7 bases. Per the germline V gene, CDR1 is DFQATT and CDR2 is SNEGSKA (reference sequence). This CDR3 has 15 amino acids. The J segment lost 0 bases and the V segment lost 3 bases, leaving 6 bases of the junction unmatched. The CDR3 protein is CSASKGGISTDTQYF. CDR3 nucleotides: TGCAGTGCTAGTAAAGGGGGCATTAGCACAGATACGCAGTATTTT.

This clone showed up just once. This chain joins TRBV11-3 and TRBJ1-6; 7 bases are shared with TRBD1. The germline V gene has CDR1 SGHNT and CDR2 YENEEA. The CDR3 loop spans 17 amino acids. V lost 6 bases to trimming and J lost 6 bases; unmatched junction nucleotides: 14. In DNA, the CDR3 is TGTGCCAGCAGTACTCCACCCGGACAGGACACTAATTCACCCCTCCACTTT. It yields the protein CASSTPPGQDTNSPLHF.

The rearrangement uses TRBV6-5 and TRBJ2-3; 7 positions match TRBD1. This CDR3 has 13 amino acids. After removal of 6 bases from V and 0 bases from J, the junction contained 0 bases not matched to a gene. Germline V gives CDR1 MNHEY, CDR2 SVGAGI. The chain's CDR3 is CASRDRSTDTQYF. CDR3 in DNA: TGTGCCAGCAGGGACAGGAGCACAGATACGCAGTATTTT.

The chain has TRBV5-4 and TRBJ1-2; D might be TRBD1 (6 bases). From germline, CDR1 is SGHNT and CDR2 YYREEE (reference sequence). The V gene lost 4 bases and the J gene lost 4 bases, with 20 bases spanning the gap. The length of the CDR3 is 16 residues. CDR3 in DNA: TGTGCCAGCAGCCCCGGCGGCAGGGGTAGAGGCTATGGCTACACCTTC. This gives the protein CASSPGGRGRGYGYTF.

The V gene is TRBV15, the J gene TRBJ1-2; 8 bases are shared with TRBD1. This CDR3 spans 14 amino acids. The junction had 6 bases not matched to a gene; V was cut back by 5 bases and J by 4 bases. Germline CDR1 and CDR2: LNHNV and YYDKDF (reference sequence). The CDR3 sequence: CATSPGGSFYGYTF. The CDR3 DNA reads TGTGCCACCAGCCCAGGGGGCTCGTTCTATGGCTACACCTTC.

V gene TRBV19 combines with J gene TRBJ2-3; 10 nucleotides line up with TRBD2. V shed 4 bases, J shed 4 bases, and the junction held 8 bases outside the gene matches. The CDR3 spans 16 residues. From germline, CDR1 is LNHDA and CDR2 SQIVND (reference sequence). CDR3 sequence reads: CASSTLATSGADTQYF. The DNA of the CDR3 is TGTGCCAGTAGTACGCTTGCCACTAGCGGGGCAGATACGCAGTATTTT. Based on the CDR3 plus reference TRBV19 and TRBJ2-3, the full variable domain is DGGITQSPKYLFRKEGQNVTLSCEQNLNHDAMYWYRQDPGQGLRLIYYSQIVNDFQKGDIAEGYSVSREKKESFPLTVTSAQKNPTAFYLCASSTLATSGADTQYFGPGTRLTVL.

This chain links TRBV4-2 with TRBJ2-5; TRBD2 matches 10 bases. CDR3 size: 15 residues. Looked up from germline, CDR1 is LGHNA and CDR2 is YNFKEQ. The V gene end was trimmed by 4 bases and the J gene end by 4 bases; junction bases not matched to a gene: 6. The CDR3, as DNA: TGTGCCAGCAGCCTAGCGGGAGGCGGCGGAGAGACCCAGTACTTC. This codes for CASSLAGGGGETQYF.

The chain links TRBV5-1 to TRBJ2-1; the match to TRBD2 covers 10 bases. Trimming took 8 bases from V and 2 from J; bases not matched to a gene: 7. Germline assignment: CDR1 SGHRS and CDR2 YFSETQ. This CDR3 has 15 residues. CDR3 bases: TGCGCCAGGTTACGGACTAGCGGAACCTACAATGAGCAGTTCTTC. It is translated as CARLRTSGTYNEQFF.

The chain recombines TRBV20-1 with TRBJ2-7; TRBD2 agrees at 8 bases. Germline V gives CDR1 DFQATT, CDR2 SNEGSKA (reference sequence). CDR3 length: 14 amino acids. Germline trimming cut 3 bases from V and 2 bases from J; bases unmatched to any gene: 6. The DNA for the CDR3 is TGCAGTGCTAGTGGTAGCGGGAATACCTACGAGCAGTACTTC. Translating it yields CSASGSGNTYEQYF.

J is TRBJ2-1 and V is TRBV10-3; D possibly corresponds to TRBD2 (6 bases). CDR1 and CDR2 from the germline V gene are ENHRY and SYGVKD. The CDR3 is 14 residues long. V was pared by 10 bases and J by 1 base, with 14 bases between. The CDR3 sequence: CATAISGSYNEQFF. DNA of the CDR3: TGTGCCACCGCCATTAGCGGTTCCTACAATGAGCAGTTCTTC.

This sequence joins TRBV14 and TRBJ2-5; TRBD2 matches at 15 bases. Germline V gene data show CDR1 as SGHDN and CDR2 as FVKESK. CDR3 length equals 17 residues. V lost 6 bases, J lost 5 bases, and 10 bases stayed unmatched. The CDR3 DNA reads TGTGCCAGCAGTCCCGGGACTAGCGGGAGGCGGAGGGAGACCCAGTACTTC. It encodes CASSPGTSGRRRETQYF.

The chain employs TRBV3-1 (or the pseudogene TRBV3-2) and TRBJ2-7; 11 bases are shared with TRBD2. With 4 bases clipped from V and 4 bases from J, the junction kept 9 bases outside the gene matches. The CDR3 consists of 16 residues. Germline lookup yields CDR1 LGHDT and CDR2 YNNKEL (reference sequence). CDR3 nucleotide sequence: TGTGCCAGCAGCCCGACAAGTAGCGGGGGGGCATACGAGCAGTACTTC. As protein: CASSPTSSGGAYEQYF.

This rearrangement joins TRBV28 to TRBJ1-6; D not certain. Trimming pared 8 bases from V and 0 bases from J, leaving 5 bases between. The V gene's germline CDR1 is MDHEN and CDR2 SYDVKM. This CDR3 comprises 13 residues. The CDR3 DNA sequence: TGTGCCAGCGGGCTCTCCTATAATTCACCCCTCCACTTT. Translated: CASGLSYNSPLHF.

V usage is TRBV11-2 and J usage is TRBJ2-1, with D tentatively TRBD1 (5 bases). From germline, CDR1 is SGHAT and CDR2 FQNNGV. The CDR3 sequence is 12 residues long. V lost 5 bases and J 7 bases, leaving 9 bases between the germline ends. The chain's CDR3 is CASSLQGNEQFF. The CDR3 bases are TGTGCCAGCAGCCTCCAGGGAAATGAGCAGTTCTTC.

The chain has TRBV6-5 and TRBJ1-6; D gene ambiguous. The CDR3 sequence is 13 residues long. Germline V gene lookup returns CDR1 MNHEY and CDR2 SVGAGI. V shed 8 bases and J shed 8 bases, with 13 bases lying between them. CDR3 DNA sequence: TGTGCCAGCTTTCGGAGTGTTGATTCACCCCTCCACTTT. Translating it yields CASFRSVDSPLHF.

V gene TRBV9 combines with J gene TRBJ2-7; perhaps TRBD1 as D (7 bases). The V end lost 4 bases, the J end lost 6 bases, and 11 bases lay between the germline ends. CDR3 length equals 12 residues. In germline, CDR1 is SGDLS, CDR2 YYNGEE. CDR3 nucleotide sequence: TGTGCCAGCAGCCTCCAGGGGGGCGAGCAGTACTTC. Translating it yields CASSLQGGEQYF.

The chain is built from TRBV6-6 and TRBJ2-3; D is unclear. Germline CDR1 reads MNHNY; CDR2 reads SVGAGI (reference sequence). Between the trimmed V and J ends, which lost 0 bases and 4 bases, there was a span of 5 bases. The CDR3 covers 13 residues. In nucleotides, the CDR3 is TGTGCCAGCAGTTACTCGCTAGCAGATACGCAGTATTTT. It translates to CASSYSLADTQYF.

The V call is TRBV6-5, the J call TRBJ1-3; the match to TRBD1 covers 8 bases. With V trimmed by 6 bases and J by 4 bases, 5 bases remained unmatched. The CDR3 extends over 14 amino acids. The germline V gene has CDR1 MNHEY and CDR2 SVGAGI. The DNA of the CDR3 is TGTGCCAGCAGCCGACAGGGGACGGGAAACACCATATATTTT. It codes for CASSRQGTGNTIYF.

The chain uses TRBV7-6 and TRBJ2-2, with D hard to call. Trimming removed 1 base from V and 0 bases from J, with 12 bases in between. This CDR3 comprises 17 residues. Per germline, CDR1 SGHVS and CDR2 FNYEAQ. CDR3 amino acids: CASSLEFGFANTGELFF. The CDR3 coding sequence is TGTGCCAGCAGCTTAGAGTTCGGGTTCGCGAACACCGGGGAGCTGTTTTTT.

The table lists this clone with many counts. The V call is TRBV5-1, the J call TRBJ2-1; unclear D gene. The CDR3 is made up of 14 amino acids. Looked up from germline, CDR1 is SGHRS and CDR2 is YFSETQ. V lost 0 bases and J 5 bases, leaving 9 bases between the germline ends. For the CDR3, the DNA is TGCGCCAGCAGCTTGGGCCAGGCTAACAATGAGCAGTTCTTC. It is translated as CASSLGQANNEQFF.

V and J are TRBV2 and TRBJ2-7; 9 bases align to TRBD2. The trim removed 3 bases at V and 4 bases at J, leaving 4 bases unmatched. Per the germline V gene, CDR1 is SNHLY and CDR2 is FYNNEI. There are 14 residues in the CDR3. The CDR3 region has the DNA TGTGCCAGCAGTGATATAGCGGGAGAATACGAGCAGTACTTC. The encoded protein is CASSDIAGEYEQYF. The variable domain in full, completed from reference TRBV2 and TRBJ2-7, reads EPEVTQTPSHQVTQMGQEVILRCVPISNHLYFYWYRQILGQKVEFLVSFYNNEISEKSEIFDDQFSVERPDGSNFTLKIRSTKLEDSAMYFCASSDIAGEYEQYFGPGTRLTVT.